The 22 T cell receptor beta chains in this list originate from one sample, sequenced in a study of shared clonotypes between healthy human individuals. The method was immunoSEQ multiplex PCR; TCRdb's version includes in-frame clones alone and lacks a portion of them. The sample carries approximately 510,000 clones, about four fifths recorded once. The sequencing input was PBMCs. The receptors shown here come from a woman aged 40-49 years in good health. Some clones in this sample may be carry-over from other donors' samples.

The rearrangement joins TRBV4-1 to TRBJ2-7, with 7 bases matching TRBD1. This CDR3 has 17 amino acids. Germline CDR1 is MGHRA and CDR2 is YSYEKL. Trimming removed 1 base from V and 0 bases from J; junction bases left unmatched: 9. This chain's CDR3 is CASSQAGAGGSSYEQYF. The CDR3 DNA is TGCGCCAGCAGCCAAGCCGGGGCAGGGGGAAGCTCCTACGAGCAGTACTTC.

This clone was counted once. The chain carries TRBV29-1 and TRBJ2-1; TRBD1 aligns across 7 bases. Unmatched junction bases numbered 11, after V lost 6 bases and J lost 6 bases. This CDR3 is built from 14 residues. From germline, CDR1 is SQVTM and CDR2 ANQGSEA. The CDR3 loop is CSVNRDRLLNEQFF. The CDR3 DNA is TGCAGCGTGAACCGGGACAGACTACTCAATGAGCAGTTCTTC.

The chain is built from TRBV5-1 and TRBJ2-5; perhaps TRBD2 as D (5 bases). This CDR3 region has 15 residues. The germline CDR1 and CDR2 sequences are SGHRS and YFSETQ. Between the trimmed V and J ends, which lost 1 base and 5 bases, there was a span of 15 bases. CDR3 DNA sequence: TGCGCCAGCAGCTTGAGAGGTAACAGAGGGGAGACCCAGTACTTC. It translates to CASSLRGNRGETQYF.

V is TRBV6-6 and J is TRBJ1-3; 7 bases agree with TRBD1. J lost 8 bases, V lost 8 bases, and 12 bases had no gene match. Per germline, CDR1 MNHNY and CDR2 SVGAGI (reference sequence). The CDR3 has 14 amino acids. CDR3 sequence: CASRDSGGLDTIYF. CDR3 nucleotides: TGTGCCAGCCGGGACAGCGGGGGTTTAGACACCATATATTTT.

V is TRBV4-1 and J is TRBJ2-7, with TRBD2 identical over 8 bases. Germline CDR1 MGHRA, CDR2 YSYEKL. V trimming: 6 bases; J trimming: 4 bases; junction bases outside the gene matches: 11. CDR3 length: 15 amino acids. In DNA form, the CDR3 reads TGCGCCAGCAGAGCAATGGGGGTAGCGGGGTACGAGCAGTACTTC. Translating gives CASRAMGVAGYEQYF.

V and J are TRBV18 and TRBJ2-7; D possibly corresponds to TRBD1 (6 bases). Deletions cut 4 bases from V and 3 bases from J, with 10 bases between. The CDR3 is 13 residues long. CDR1 is KGHSH and CDR2 is LQKENI in the germline V gene. CDR3 sequence: CASSRRTDYEQYF. CDR3 nucleotide sequence: TGTGCCAGCTCACGCCGGACAGACTACGAGCAGTACTTC.

About this clone itself: A read error likely explains this, since a far larger clone differs by one base. The sample has other DNA sequences that encode this CDR3 too. This sequence joins TRBV4-3 and TRBJ2-7, with D possibly TRBD2 on 6 matching bases. CDR3 length: 15 amino acids. Germline CDR1 reads LGHNA; CDR2 reads YSLEER. Here the CDR3 DNA reads TGCGCCAGCAGCCAAGAGATCGGGAGTTCCGGCGAGCAGTACTTT. Translated, it gives CASSQEIGSSGEQYF.

The chain combines TRBV18 with TRBJ2-5; D unresolved. This CDR3 has 15 amino acids. The germline V and J ends were trimmed by 3 bases and 1 base, with 12 bases remaining between them. CDR1 and CDR2 (germline): KGHSH, LQKENI. CDR3 protein: CASSPRGSVQETQYF. The CDR3 DNA sequence: TGTGCCAGCTCACCCCGCGGATCGGTCCAAGAGACCCAGTACTTC.

The chain uses TRBV19 and TRBJ2-3, with D uncertain. Germline CDR1 LNHDA, CDR2 SQIVND (reference sequence). The germline V and J ends were trimmed by 5 bases and 1 base, with 13 bases remaining between them. The length of the CDR3 is 15 residues. CDR3 nucleotide sequence: TGTGCCAGTAGTCCCCCCCGTGGGGGCACAGATACGCAGTATTTT. It is translated as CASSPPRGGTDTQYF.

This chain connects TRBV7-3 to TRBJ2-1; a weak D match, TRBD2 (6 bases). Germline assignment: CDR1 SGHTA and CDR2 FQGTGA. The V end lost 3 bases, the J end lost 9 bases, and 15 bases lay between the germline ends. The CDR3 spans 14 residues. Here the CDR3 DNA reads TGTGCCAGCAGCTTGGGGCTGCCCGGGGGTGAGCAGTTCTTC. Translated, it gives CASSLGLPGGEQFF.

The V call is TRBV6-1, the J call TRBJ1-4, with TRBD1 identical over 8 bases. J gave up 8 bases and V 5 bases, and 7 bases lay outside the gene matches. The CDR3 runs to 14 residues. Germline V gives CDR1 MNHNS, CDR2 SASEGT. CDR3 nucleotides: TGTGCCAGCAGTAATGGACAGGGCAGCGAAAAACTGTTTTTT. Amino acid sequence: CASSNGQGSEKLFF.

The V and J genes are TRBV30 and TRBJ1-5; 8 nucleotides align to TRBD1. The V gene end was trimmed by 0 bases and the J gene end by 6 bases; junction bases not matched to a gene: 1. The CDR3 spans 13 residues. Germline V gene sequence: CDR1 GTSNPN, CDR2 SVGIG (reference sequence). The CDR3 bases are TGTGCCTGGAGTGTACAGGGGGTTCAGCCCCAGCATTTT. Translating gives CAWSVQGVQPQHF.

The CDR3 is CASSQMAAGGGVNEQFF. The CDR3 DNA reads as TGCGCCAGCAGCCAAATGGCAGCGGGAGGGGGTGTCAATGAGCAGTTCTTC. The chain is built from TRBV4-1 and TRBJ2-1, with 10 bases lining up with TRBD2. V shed 2 bases and J 6 bases; nucleotides not matched to a gene: 10. Germline CDR1 MGHRA, CDR2 YSYEKL. This CDR3 is 17 amino acids long.

CDR3 sequence: CASSYEGQGNQPQHF. Written as DNA, the CDR3 is TGTGCCAGCAGTTATGAGGGACAGGGTAATCAGCCCCAGCATTTT. V gene TRBV6-5 combines with J gene TRBJ1-5; TRBD1 matches 9 bases. Germline values: CDR1 MNHEY, CDR2 SVGAGI. The length of the CDR3 is 15 residues. The trim removed 3 bases at V and 4 bases at J, leaving 4 bases unmatched.

The V call is TRBV5-1, the J call TRBJ1-1, with unresolved D. The germline V gene has CDR1 SGHRS and CDR2 YFSETQ. This CDR3 has 14 residues. With 2 bases removed from V and 1 base from J, the gap between germline ends came to 9 bases. The chain's CDR3 is CASSFVPGNTEAFF. For the CDR3, the DNA is TGCGCCAGCAGCTTCGTTCCGGGGAACACTGAAGCTTTCTTT.

The CDR3 nucleotides are TGCGCCAGCAGCCAAGATCTAGTCTACGAGCAGTACTTC. Its protein product is CASSQDLVYEQYF. The genes are TRBV4-1 and TRBJ2-7; D gene unclear. V was trimmed by 0 bases and J by 3 bases, leaving 6 bases between them. This CDR3 spans 13 amino acids. Looked up from germline, CDR1 is MGHRA and CDR2 is YSYEKL.

The chain combines TRBV9 with TRBJ2-7, with TRBD2 matching 15 bases. The CDR3 is 19 residues long. Germline CDR1 SGDLS, CDR2 YYNGEE. The V and J ends lost 4 bases and 7 bases, in that order; junction bases with no gene match: 18. CDR3: CASSPGLGLAGGQSGEQYF. The CDR3 DNA reads TGTGCCAGCAGCCCAGGCCTGGGACTAGCGGGAGGACAATCCGGGGAGCAGTACTTC.

This clone was seen many times. CDR3 DNA sequence: TGTGCCTGGTCCAAACCCAGGTTCGCGACTGAAGCTTTCTTT. It specifies CAWSKPRFATEAFF. The V gene is TRBV30, the J gene TRBJ1-1, with D hard to call. The length of the CDR3 is 14 residues. The germline gives CDR1 GTSNPN, CDR2 SVGIG (reference sequence). V was pared by 5 bases and J by 5 bases, with 18 bases between.

The CDR3 protein is CASSYDSYNEQFF. Written as DNA, the CDR3 is TGTGCCAGCAGTTACGACTCCTACAATGAGCAGTTCTTC. The chain couples TRBV6-6 to TRBJ2-1; D is unresolved. The CDR3 consists of 13 residues. V dropped 2 bases and J dropped 0 bases, with 2 bases sitting between them. Germline V gene data show CDR1 as MNHNY and CDR2 as SVGAGI (reference sequence).

This clone was seen only once. The J gene is TRBJ1-2, the V gene TRBV7-9; perhaps TRBD1 as D (6 bases). Germline V CDR1 and CDR2: SEHNR, FQNEAQ (reference sequence). This CDR3 is 14 amino acids long. The ends were cut back, 5 bases at V and 8 bases at J, with 18 bases in the middle. CDR3 DNA sequence: TGTGCCAGCAGCCCAAGAGGGGGGGGAATCGGCTACACCTTC. This translates into CASSPRGGGIGYTF. Full variable domain (outside the CDR3, taken from reference TRBV7-9 and TRBJ1-2): DTGVSQNPRHKITKRGQNVTFRCDPISEHNRLYWYRQTLGQGPEFLTYFQNEAQLEKSRLLSDRFSAERPKGSFSTLEIQRTEQGDSAMYLCASSPRGGGIGYTFGSGTRLTVV.

Concerning this clone itself: Other DNA sequences in the same sample also yield this CDR3. The V call is TRBV19, the J call TRBJ1-1, with D perhaps matching TRBD1 (5 bases). The CDR3 spans 14 residues. The V gene lost 3 bases and the J gene lost 0 bases, with 8 bases spanning the gap. CDR1 and CDR2 from the germline V gene are LNHDA and SQIVND (reference sequence). The CDR3 protein is CASSITGLNTEAFF. In DNA, the CDR3 is TGTGCCAGTAGTATCACAGGACTGAACACTGAAGCTTTCTTT. The full variable domain, with the rest looked up from reference TRBV19 and TRBJ1-1, is DGGITQSPKYLFRKEGQNVTLSCEQNLNHDAMYWYRQDPGQGLRLIYYSQIVNDFQKGDIAEGYSVSREKKESFPLTVTSAQKNPTAFYLCASSITGLNTEAFFGQGTRLTVV.

The chain uses TRBV30 and TRBJ1-1, with D hard to call. V lost 3 bases to trimming and J lost 0 bases, with 8 bases between them. The CDR3 extends over 13 amino acids. Per the germline V gene, CDR1 is GTSNPN and CDR2 is SVGIG (reference sequence). For the CDR3, the DNA is TGTGCCTGGAGGCGGAACATGAACACTGAAGCTTTCTTT. Residues: CAWRRNMNTEAFF.